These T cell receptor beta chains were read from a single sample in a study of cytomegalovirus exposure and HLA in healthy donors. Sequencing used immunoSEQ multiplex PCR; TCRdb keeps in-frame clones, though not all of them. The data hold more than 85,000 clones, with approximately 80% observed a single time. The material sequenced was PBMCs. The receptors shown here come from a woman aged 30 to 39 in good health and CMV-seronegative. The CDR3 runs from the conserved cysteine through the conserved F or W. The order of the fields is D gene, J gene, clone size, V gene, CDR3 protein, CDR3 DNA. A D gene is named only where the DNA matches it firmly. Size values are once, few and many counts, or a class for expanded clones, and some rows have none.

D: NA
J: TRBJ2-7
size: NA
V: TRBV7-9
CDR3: CASSSLFGPDAYEQYF
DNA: TGTGCCAGCAGCTCACTATTTGGTCCAGACGCTTACGAGCAGTACTTC

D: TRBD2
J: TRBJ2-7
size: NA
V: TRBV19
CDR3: CASSIRGRADEQYF
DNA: TGTGCCAGTAGTATTCGCGGGAGGGCCGACGAGCAGTACTTC

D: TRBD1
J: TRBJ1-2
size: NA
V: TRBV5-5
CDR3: CASSPRDRVYGYTF
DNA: TGTGCCAGCAGCCCCCGGGACAGGGTTTATGGCTACACCTTC

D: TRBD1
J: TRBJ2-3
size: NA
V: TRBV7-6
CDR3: CASSLRTGGKRTDTQYF
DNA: TGTGCCAGCAGCTTACGTACAGGGGGAAAACGCACAGATACGCAGTATTTT

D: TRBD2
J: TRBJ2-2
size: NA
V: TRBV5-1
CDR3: CASSFSSGTSGGSGELFF
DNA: TGCGCCAGCAGCTTCAGTTCCGGGACTAGCGGTGGGTCCGGGGAGCTGTTTTTT

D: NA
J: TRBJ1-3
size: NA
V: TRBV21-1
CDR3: CASSIYLGTPSGNTIYF
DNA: TGTGCCAGCAGCATATACCTCGGGACACCCTCTGGAAACACCATATATTTT

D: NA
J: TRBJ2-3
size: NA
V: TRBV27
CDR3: CASSSFPPSTDTQYF
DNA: TGTGCCAGCAGTTCCTTTCCCCCTAGCACAGATACGCAGTATTTT

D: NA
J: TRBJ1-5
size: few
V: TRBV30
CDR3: CAWSANRVNQPQHF
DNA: TGTGCCTGGAGTGCTAACAGGGTTAATCAGCCCCAGCATTTT

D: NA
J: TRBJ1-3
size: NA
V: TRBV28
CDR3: CASRGQGEHTIYF
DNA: TGTGCCAGCAGGGGTCAGGGCGAGCACACCATATATTTT

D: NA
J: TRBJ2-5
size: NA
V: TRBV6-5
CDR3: CASSYSWGRVVTQYF
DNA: TGTGCCAGCAGTTACTCGTGGGGCAGGGTTGTGACCCAGTACTTC

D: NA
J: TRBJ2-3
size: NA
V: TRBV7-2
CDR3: CASSLLGTDTQYF
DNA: TGTGCCAGCAGCTTATTAGGCACAGATACGCAGTATTTT

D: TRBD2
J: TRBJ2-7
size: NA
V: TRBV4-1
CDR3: CASSHPPRQRLAGNYEQYF
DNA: TGCGCCAGCAGCCATCCGCCACGGCAGCGACTAGCGGGAAACTACGAGCAGTACTTC

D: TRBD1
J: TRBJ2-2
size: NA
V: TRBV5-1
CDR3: CASRTTGTNTGELFF
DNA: TGCGCCAGCAGAACGACAGGGACGAACACCGGGGAGCTGTTTTTT

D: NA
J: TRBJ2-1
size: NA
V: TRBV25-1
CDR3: CASEGLLLPHNEQFF
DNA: TGTGCCAGCGAGGGACTCCTATTGCCGCACAATGAGCAGTTCTTC

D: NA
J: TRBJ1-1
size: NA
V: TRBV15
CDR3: CATSRDQGSAFF
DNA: TGTGCCACCAGCAGAGATCAGGGTTCAGCTTTCTTT

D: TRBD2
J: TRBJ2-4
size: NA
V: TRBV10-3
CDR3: CAISAPGLAGENIQYF
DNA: TGTGCCATCAGCGCCCCGGGACTAGCGGGAGAAAACATTCAGTACTTC

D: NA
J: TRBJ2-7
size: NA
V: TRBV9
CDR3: CASSTQATSYEQYF
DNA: TGTGCCAGCAGCACACAGGCGACTTCCTACGAGCAGTACTTC

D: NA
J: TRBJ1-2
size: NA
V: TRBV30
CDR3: CAWDAGVGYGYTF
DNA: TGTGCCTGGGACGCAGGGGTTGGCTATGGCTACACCTTC

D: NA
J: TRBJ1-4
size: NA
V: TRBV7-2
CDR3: CASSVGGGGEDKLFF
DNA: TGTGCCAGCAGCGTGGGGGGGGGTGGCGAGGATAAACTGTTTTTT

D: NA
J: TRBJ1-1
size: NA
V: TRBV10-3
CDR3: CAITPGRAGTEAFF
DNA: TGTGCCATCACCCCAGGCAGGGCTGGCACTGAAGCTTTCTTT

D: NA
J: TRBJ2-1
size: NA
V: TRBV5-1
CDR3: CASSWTASSYNEQFF
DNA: TGCGCCAGCAGCTGGACTGCGAGCTCCTACAATGAGCAGTTCTTC

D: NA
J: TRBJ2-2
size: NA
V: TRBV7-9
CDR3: CASSTRGQRNTGELFF
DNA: TGTGCCAGCAGCACCAGAGGACAGCGTAACACCGGGGAGCTGTTTTTT

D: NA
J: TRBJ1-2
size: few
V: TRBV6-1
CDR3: CASSERGLYGYTF
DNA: TGTGCCAGCAGCGAGCGGGGTCTCTATGGCTACACCTTC

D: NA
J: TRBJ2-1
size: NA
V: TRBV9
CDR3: CVSSDRRRGYNEQFF
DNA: TGTGTCAGCAGCGATAGGAGAAGGGGGTACAATGAGCAGTTCTTC

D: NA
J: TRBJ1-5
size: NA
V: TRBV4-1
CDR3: CASSQAWPDSNQPQHF
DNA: TGCGCCAGCAGCCAAGCCTGGCCAGATAGCAATCAGCCCCAGCATTTT

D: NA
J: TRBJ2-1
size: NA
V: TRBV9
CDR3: CASSVGRASYNEQFF
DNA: TGTGCCAGCAGCGTAGGCAGGGCCTCCTACAATGAGCAGTTCTTC

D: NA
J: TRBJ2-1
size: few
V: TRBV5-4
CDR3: CASSSSSANNEQFF
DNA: TGTGCCAGCAGCTCTTCTAGCGCTAACAATGAGCAGTTCTTC

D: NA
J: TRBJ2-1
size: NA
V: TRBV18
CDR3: CASSPAIDGDNEQFF
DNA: TGTGCCAGCTCACCAGCCATCGACGGGGACAATGAGCAGTTCTTC

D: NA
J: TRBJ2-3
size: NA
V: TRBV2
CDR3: CASSEASPSGTDTQYF
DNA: TGTGCCAGCAGTGAAGCGTCCCCCTCGGGGACAGATACGCAGTATTTT

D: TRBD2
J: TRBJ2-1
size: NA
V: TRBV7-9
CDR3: CASSSLRGAGNNEQFF
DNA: TGTGCCAGCAGCTCCCTGAGGGGAGCGGGAAACAATGAGCAGTTCTTC